This T cell receptor beta chain was recorded in a study of blood T cell repertoires in COVID-19. In the original processing: Reference gene primer amplification gave estimated nucleated cell counts. Here immunoSEQ multiplex PCR was the method, and the copy in TCRdb shows in-frame clones only, minus some. The V and J calls and clone size were taken over from that table, and D and trimming were inferred from the DNA. The sample records about 210,000 clones, 81% being singletons. The J segment lost 4 bases and the V segment lost 5 bases, leaving 13 bases of the junction unmatched. Germline V gives CDR1 MDHEN, CDR2 SYDVKM. The CDR3 loop spans 17 amino acids.

Source material: PBMCs or T cells enriched from blood (not recorded which). The receptor's source is a woman aged 45-65 years with acute COVID-19. V is TRBV28 and J is TRBJ1-5; 8 bases fit TRBD1. The CDR3 loop reads CASSNSDRGVGNQPQHF. As DNA, the CDR3 is TGTGCCAGCAGTAATTCAGACAGGGGAGTGGGGAATCAGCCCCAGCATTTT.